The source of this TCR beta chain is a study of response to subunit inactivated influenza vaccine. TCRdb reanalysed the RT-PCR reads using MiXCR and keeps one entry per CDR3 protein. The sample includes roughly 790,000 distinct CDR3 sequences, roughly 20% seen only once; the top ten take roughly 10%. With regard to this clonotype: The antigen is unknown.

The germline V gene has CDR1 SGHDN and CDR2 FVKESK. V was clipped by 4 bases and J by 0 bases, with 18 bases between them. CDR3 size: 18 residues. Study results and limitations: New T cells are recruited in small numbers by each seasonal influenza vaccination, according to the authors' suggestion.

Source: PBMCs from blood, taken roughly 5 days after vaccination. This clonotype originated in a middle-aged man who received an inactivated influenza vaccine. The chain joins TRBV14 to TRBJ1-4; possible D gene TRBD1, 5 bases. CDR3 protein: CASSLGLRRHSTNEKLFF. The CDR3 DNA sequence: TGTGCCAGCAGCCTGGGACTCAGAAGGCACTCAACTAATGAAAAACTGTTTTTT.